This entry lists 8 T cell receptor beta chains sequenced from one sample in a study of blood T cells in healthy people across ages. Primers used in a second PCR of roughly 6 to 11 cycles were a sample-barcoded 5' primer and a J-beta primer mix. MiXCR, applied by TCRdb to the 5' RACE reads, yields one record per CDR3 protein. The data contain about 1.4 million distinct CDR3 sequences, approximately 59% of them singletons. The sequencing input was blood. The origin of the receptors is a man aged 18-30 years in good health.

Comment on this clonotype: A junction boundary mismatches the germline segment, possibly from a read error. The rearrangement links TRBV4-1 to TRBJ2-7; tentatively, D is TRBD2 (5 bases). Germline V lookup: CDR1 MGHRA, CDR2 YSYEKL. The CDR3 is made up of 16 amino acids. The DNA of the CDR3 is TGCGCTAGCAGCCAAGAAGGAGGTGGCGCCCCCTACGAGCAGTACTTC. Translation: CASSQEGGGAPYEQYF.

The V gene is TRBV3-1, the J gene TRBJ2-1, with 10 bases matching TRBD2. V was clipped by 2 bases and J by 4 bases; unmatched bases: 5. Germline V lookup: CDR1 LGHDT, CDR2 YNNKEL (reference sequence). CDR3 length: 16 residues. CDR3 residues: CASSQWSGGAYNEQFF. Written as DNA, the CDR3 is TGTGCCAGCAGCCAATGGAGCGGGGGGGCGTACAATGAGCAGTTCTTC.

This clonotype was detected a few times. CDR3 DNA: TGCAGTGCTAGGGGTAGCGGGGACGAGCAGTACTTC. Residues: CSARGSGDEQYF. The V and J genes are TRBV20-1 and TRBJ2-7, with 8 nucleotides matching TRBD2. CDR1 DFQATT and CDR2 SNEGSKA come from the germline V gene (reference sequence). Losses at the gene ends were 3 bases for V and 5 bases for J; bases not matched to a gene: 3. CDR3 size: 12 residues.

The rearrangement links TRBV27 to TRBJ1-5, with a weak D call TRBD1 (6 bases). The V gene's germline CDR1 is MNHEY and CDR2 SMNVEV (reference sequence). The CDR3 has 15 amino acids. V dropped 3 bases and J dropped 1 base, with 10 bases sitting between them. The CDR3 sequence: CASSFRGLSNQPQHF. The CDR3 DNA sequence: TGTGCCAGCAGTTTCAGGGGCTTGAGCAATCAGCCCCAGCATTTT.

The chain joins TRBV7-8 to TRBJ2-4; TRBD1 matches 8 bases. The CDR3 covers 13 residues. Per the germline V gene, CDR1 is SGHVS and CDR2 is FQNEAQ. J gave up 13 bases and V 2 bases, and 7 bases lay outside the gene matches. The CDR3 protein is CASSLRQGPTQYF. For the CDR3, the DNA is TGTGCCAGCAGCTTAAGACAGGGGCCCACCCAGTACTTC.

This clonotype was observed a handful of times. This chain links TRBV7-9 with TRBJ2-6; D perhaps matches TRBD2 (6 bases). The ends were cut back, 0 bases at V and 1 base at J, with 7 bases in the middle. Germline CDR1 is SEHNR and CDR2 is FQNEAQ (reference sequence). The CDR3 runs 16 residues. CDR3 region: CASSLAGRSGANVLTF. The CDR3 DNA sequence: TGTGCCAGCAGCTTAGCAGGGAGGTCTGGGGCCAACGTCCTGACTTTC.

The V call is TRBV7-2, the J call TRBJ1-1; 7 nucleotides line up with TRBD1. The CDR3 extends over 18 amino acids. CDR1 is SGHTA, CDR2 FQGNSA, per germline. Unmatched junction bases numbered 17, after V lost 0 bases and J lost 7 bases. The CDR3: CASSLAKPGTAYISEAFF. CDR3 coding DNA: TGTGCCAGCAGCTTAGCCAAGCCAGGGACAGCCTATATTAGTGAAGCTTTCTTT.

This chain's CDR3 is CASSLVGLAAYGGELFF. The DNA of the CDR3 is TGCGCCAGCAGCTTGGTGGGACTAGCGGCCTACGGCGGGGAGCTGTTTTTT. The chain has TRBV5-1 and TRBJ2-2; 11 nucleotides align to TRBD2. The CDR3 length is 17 residues. The germline V gene has CDR1 SGHRS and CDR2 YFSETQ. V lost 0 bases and J lost 7; bases outside the gene matches: 8.